The 4 T cell receptor beta chains reported below all come from one sample, sequenced in a study of blood T cell repertoires in COVID-19. The data were produced by immunoSEQ multiplex PCR, yet TCRdb's version contains in-frame clones alone and is incomplete. Of 50,000 to 70,000 clones detected, about 87% appear once; the ten largest clones hold about 7%. Sequencing was performed on peripheral blood. The receptors were sampled from a man aged 60 to 69 with active or convalescent COVID-19.

V gene TRBV6-5 combines with J gene TRBJ1-1; TRBD1 is a possible D gene (5 bases). This CDR3 is 15 amino acids long. Germline V gene lookup returns CDR1 MNHEY and CDR2 SVGAGI. V lost 4 bases, J lost 1 base, and 13 bases lay in between. As DNA, the CDR3 is TGTGCCAGCAGTTTGGGGATAACAGGGAACACTGAAGCTTTCTTT. It encodes CASSLGITGNTEAFF.

This clone was counted between two and nine times. V usage is TRBV27 and J usage is TRBJ2-1, with 9 bases matching TRBD2. The CDR3 runs 18 residues. Per germline, CDR1 MNHEY and CDR2 SMNVEV (reference sequence). V lost 4 bases to trimming and J lost 7 bases; unmatched junction nucleotides: 17. The CDR3, as DNA: TGTGCCAGCAGTTCCCTCGGGGGTGCGGGAGGGCCGGATAATGAGCAGTTCTTC. It specifies CASSSLGGAGGPDNEQFF.

The chain employs TRBV7-9 and TRBJ1-1; D not certain. The CDR3 sequence is 12 residues long. The V gene's germline CDR1 is SEHNR and CDR2 FQNEAQ (reference sequence). V was cut by 3 bases and J by 5 bases, with 7 bases left in between. This chain's CDR3 is CASSFSNTEAFF. CDR3 in DNA: TGTGCCAGCAGCTTTAGCAATACTGAAGCTTTCTTT.

This clone was recorded only once. The chain combines TRBV5-6 with TRBJ1-5; D gene ambiguous. The CDR3 is 15 residues long. V dropped 0 bases and J dropped 0 bases, with 7 bases sitting between them. CDR1 and CDR2 (germline): SGHDT, YYEEEE. The CDR3 is CASSLGQVSNQPQHF. For the CDR3, the DNA is TGTGCCAGCAGCTTGGGACAAGTTAGCAATCAGCCCCAGCATTTT.